Listed here are 23 T cell receptor beta chains from one sample, sequenced in a study of shared clonotypes between healthy human individuals. The protocol was immunoSEQ multiplex PCR, while the TCRdb copy is restricted to in-frame clones and leaves out a portion. The sample holds about 2.3 million clones; over 90% are singletons and the top ten take about 0.37%. Sequencing input: naive CD4+ T cells from PBMCs. Sample subset: CD45RA+ positively selected. These receptors were collected from a man between 18 and 35 years old in good health. Some clones in this sample may be carry-over from other donors' samples.

The CDR3 nucleotides are TGCGCCAGCGCCCTGCCTAGCGGCTCCTACGAGCAGTACTTC. As protein: CASALPSGSYEQYF. This sequence joins TRBV5-1 and TRBJ2-7; the match to TRBD2 covers 7 bases. V gave up 7 bases and J gave up 0 bases; unmatched junction bases: 7. CDR1 is SGHRS and CDR2 is YFSETQ in the germline V gene. The CDR3 loop spans 14 amino acids.

This sequence joins TRBV2 and TRBJ1-1; 9 bases match TRBD1. Germline V lookup: CDR1 SNHLY, CDR2 FYNNEI. This CDR3 is 13 amino acids long. Germline trimming cut 4 bases from V and 7 bases from J; bases unmatched to any gene: 4. CDR3 in amino acids: CASSGDRENEAFF. CDR3 DNA: TGTGCCAGCAGTGGGGACAGGGAGAATGAAGCTTTCTTT.

The chain combines TRBV27 with TRBJ2-1; maybe TRBD1 (6 bases). The germline V gene has CDR1 MNHEY and CDR2 SMNVEV (reference sequence). The V and J ends lost 0 bases and 10 bases respectively, with 16 bases between them. The CDR3 is 15 amino acids. The CDR3, as DNA: TGTGCCAGCAGTTTATCTGGGACAACCCCAAGGGAGCAGTTCTTC. It specifies CASSLSGTTPREQFF.

The chain employs TRBV9 and TRBJ2-3; a weak D match, TRBD2 (6 bases). CDR1 is SGDLS and CDR2 is YYNGEE in the germline V gene. With 3 bases removed from V and 0 bases from J, the gap between germline ends came to 23 bases. The CDR3 has 19 residues. For the CDR3, the DNA is TGTGCCAGCAGCGCCCCTGAGGGGCGGGGTCGAACTAGCACAGATACGCAGTATTTT. Translated, it gives CASSAPEGRGRTSTDTQYF.

Worth noting for this clone: The same CDR3 also results from other DNA sequences found in this sample. The V call is TRBV5-1, the J call TRBJ2-7; 11 positions agree with TRBD1. The CDR3 is 14 amino acids. The germline gives CDR1 SGHRS, CDR2 YFSETQ. The ends lost 4 bases at V and 6 bases at J; junction bases unmatched: 6. DNA for the CDR3: TGCGCCAGCAGCGCGGGACAGGGGGGCTCCGAGCAGTACTTC. This sequence encodes CASSAGQGGSEQYF.

J is TRBJ1-1 and V is TRBV28, with D perhaps TRBD1 (5 bases). V was trimmed by 2 bases and J by 4 bases, leaving 17 bases between them. The CDR3 contains 16 residues. In germline, CDR1 is MDHEN, CDR2 SYDVKM. The CDR3 protein is CASSLEGWDGGTEAFF. The CDR3 DNA reads as TGTGCCAGCAGTTTAGAGGGTTGGGATGGGGGCACTGAAGCTTTCTTT.

Comment on this clone: Other DNA sequences in this sample translate to the same CDR3. This rearrangement joins TRBV5-1 to TRBJ1-1; D possibly corresponds to TRBD1 (6 bases). The CDR3 is 14 amino acids. V lost 0 bases to trimming and J lost 3 bases, with 9 bases between them. Germline-derived CDR1 and CDR2 are SGHRS and YFSETQ. The CDR3 DNA is TGCGCCAGCAGCTTGGGAGGGGGAGACACTGAAGCTTTCTTT. This sequence encodes CASSLGGGDTEAFF.

CDR3 bases: TGTGCCAGCAGCGGCCGGGACCTTGCTAATGAAAAACTGTTTTTT. Encoded protein: CASSGRDLANEKLFF. The rearrangement joins TRBV9 to TRBJ1-4, with TRBD1 as a possible D gene (5 bases). The germline V and J ends were trimmed by 3 bases and 3 bases, with 12 bases remaining between them. The CDR3 is made up of 15 amino acids. Germline CDR1 is SGDLS and CDR2 is YYNGEE.

The V and J genes are TRBV5-1 and TRBJ2-3; D may be TRBD2 (6 bases). Looked up from germline, CDR1 is SGHRS and CDR2 is YFSETQ. With 1 base removed from V and 4 bases from J, the gap between germline ends came to 10 bases. The CDR3 is 14 amino acids. The CDR3, as DNA: TGCGCCAGCAGCTTGAGGGAGGCGGCAGATACGCAGTATTTT. This translates into CASSLREAADTQYF. The whole variable domain, filled in from reference TRBV5-1 and TRBJ2-3, reads KAGVTQTPRYLIKTRGQQVTLSCSPISGHRSVSWYQQTPGQGLQFLFEYFSETQRNKGNFPGRFSGRQFSNSRSEMNVSTLELGDSALYLCASSLREAADTQYFGPGTRLTVL.

V is TRBV7-9 and J is TRBJ2-5; 7 bases agree with TRBD2. The CDR3 is 16 residues long. Germline V gene lookup returns CDR1 SEHNR and CDR2 FQNEAQ (reference sequence). V shed 5 bases and J 1 base; nucleotides not matched to a gene: 10. The CDR3 DNA reads TGTGCCAGCAGCACCTGGCCAGCGGGAAGCCAAGAGACCCAGTACTTC. It specifies CASSTWPAGSQETQYF.

This chain uses TRBV28 with TRBJ1-1; TRBD1 matches at 7 bases. The CDR3 length is 12 residues. Trimming at V came to 6 bases and at J to 11 bases, leaving 9 bases not matched to a gene. Germline CDR1 is MDHEN and CDR2 is SYDVKM. CDR3 sequence: CASSLPDRDAFF. CDR3 sequence (DNA): TGTGCCAGCAGCTTGCCAGACAGGGATGCTTTCTTT.

A remark on this clone: Distinct nucleotide sequences in the sample also encode this CDR3. J is TRBJ2-7 and V is TRBV20-1, with TRBD2 as a possible D gene (6 bases). Trimming pared 5 bases from V and 2 bases from J, leaving 7 bases between. This CDR3 spans 11 amino acids. Germline-derived CDR1 and CDR2 are DFQATT and SNEGSKA (reference sequence). CDR3 amino acids: CSAGGTYEQYF. The CDR3 bases are TGCAGTGCTGGGGGGACCTACGAGCAGTACTTC.

This sequence joins TRBV7-2 and TRBJ2-7; 7 bases are shared with TRBD2. The trim removed 1 base at V and 0 bases at J, leaving 6 bases unmatched. This CDR3 spans 16 amino acids. Germline V gene lookup returns CDR1 SGHTA and CDR2 FQGNSA. CDR3 bases: TGTGCCAGCAGCTTAGTCGGGGGGAGCCACTCCTACGAGCAGTACTTC. Translation gives CASSLVGGSHSYEQYF. Together with reference TRBV7-2 and TRBJ2-7, the CDR3 gives the full variable domain: GAGVSQSPSNKVTEKGKDVELRCDPISGHTALYWYRQSLGQGLEFLIYFQGNSAPDKSGLPSDRFSAERTGGSVSTLTIQRTQQEDSAVYLCASSLVGGSHSYEQYFGPGTRLTVT.

This chain links TRBV2 with TRBJ2-7; 9 positions agree with TRBD2. Trimming at V came to 5 bases and at J to 0 bases, leaving 5 bases not matched to a gene. The CDR3 covers 15 residues. Per the germline V gene, CDR1 is SNHLY and CDR2 is FYNNEI. This CDR3 reads CASSRTSASSYEQYF. CDR3 in DNA: TGTGCCAGCAGTCGGACTAGCGCCAGCTCCTACGAGCAGTACTTC.

This chain links TRBV5-8 with TRBJ2-7; possible D gene TRBD1, 6 bases. Germline V gene data show CDR1 as SGHTS and CDR2 as YDEGEE. The CDR3 has 13 residues. Trimming removed 4 bases at V and 2 bases at J, with 10 bases between. CDR3 nucleotides: TGTGCCAGCAGCGCGGACAGAACCTACGAGCAGTACTTC. Protein product: CASSADRTYEQYF.

The CDR3 protein is CASSFEVNTEAFF. The CDR3 DNA reads as TGTGCCAGCAGCTTTGAGGTGAACACTGAAGCTTTCTTT. The chain carries TRBV9 and TRBJ1-1; the D is unclear. The CDR3 is made up of 13 amino acids. Trimming removed 4 bases at V and 0 bases at J, with 7 bases between. Looked up from germline, CDR1 is SGDLS and CDR2 is YYNGEE.

This clone has a single count. CDR3 bases: TGTGCCAGCAGCCAACTAGCGGGAGCGAACGAGCAGTACTTC. Translation: CASSQLAGANEQYF. This chain joins TRBV28 and TRBJ2-7, with 11 bases that match TRBD2. Germline CDR1 MDHEN, CDR2 SYDVKM. The junction had 6 bases not matched to a gene; V was cut back by 6 bases and J by 5 bases. The CDR3 is 14 residues long.

J is TRBJ1-3 and V is TRBV7-9, with a weak D call TRBD1 (5 bases). The length of the CDR3 is 15 residues. Germline V CDR1 and CDR2: SEHNR, FQNEAQ (reference sequence). Trimming left V 2 bases short and J 8 bases short, with 16 bases between. The CDR3 DNA reads TGTGCCAGCAGCTTAAACCCAACAGGTTCGGACACCATATATTTT. This sequence encodes CASSLNPTGSDTIYF.

This clone has just a few counts. CDR3 residues: CASRALGTGGPYEQYF. CDR3 bases: TGTGCCAGCAGGGCACTCGGGACAGGGGGGCCCTACGAGCAGTACTTC. The V call is TRBV27, the J call TRBJ2-7; 11 bases map to TRBD1. Trimming at V came to 6 bases and at J to 2 bases, leaving 9 bases not matched to a gene. This CDR3 region has 16 residues. CDR1 is MNHEY, CDR2 SMNVEV, per germline (reference sequence).

This chain connects TRBV5-4 to TRBJ2-1; 8 bases are a match to TRBD2. Germline assignment: CDR1 SGHNT and CDR2 YYREEE (reference sequence). V was clipped by 7 bases and J by 3 bases; unmatched bases: 9. The CDR3 has 15 amino acids. The CDR3 sequence is CASAVTGGLYNEQFF. In nucleotides, the CDR3 is TGTGCCAGCGCGGTTACGGGAGGGCTCTACAATGAGCAGTTCTTC. Combining the CDR3 with reference TRBV5-4 and TRBJ2-1 gives the whole variable domain ETGVTQSPTHLIKTRGQQVTLRCSSQSGHNTVSWYQQALGQGPQFIFQYYREEENGRGNFPPRFSGLQFPNYSSELNVNALELDDSALYLCASAVTGGLYNEQFFGPGTRLTVL.

The chain recombines TRBV4-2 with TRBJ1-3; D unresolved. This CDR3 has 14 residues. V dropped 6 bases and J dropped 0 bases, with 9 bases sitting between them. The germline V gene has CDR1 LGHNA and CDR2 YNFKEQ. CDR3 in DNA: TGTGCCAGCAGGAATTATGACTCTGGAAACACCATATATTTT. As protein: CASRNYDSGNTIYF.

Remarks on this clone: This same CDR3 is encoded by further DNA sequences in the sample. V gene TRBV19 combines with J gene TRBJ1-2, with D hard to call. Germline V gene sequence: CDR1 LNHDA, CDR2 SQIVND (reference sequence). Deletions cut 6 bases from V and 2 bases from J, with 7 bases between. The CDR3 is 12 amino acids. The chain's CDR3 is CASSLQNYGYTF. The CDR3 DNA follows: TGTGCCAGTAGCCTACAGAACTATGGCTACACCTTC.

CDR3: CASALIGEAFF. The CDR3 DNA sequence: TGTGCCAGCGCCCTTATTGGTGAAGCTTTCTTT. J is TRBJ1-1 and V is TRBV28; no definite D call. Germline CDR1 MDHEN, CDR2 SYDVKM. V was shortened by 8 bases and J by 7 bases, with 11 bases between the two germline ends. The CDR3 runs to 11 residues.